This T cell receptor (beta chain) emerged from a study of T cells after yellow fever vaccination. Whole-study findings and limits: Repertoires sorted by FACS could include abundant clonotypes that are contaminants from the bulk population. Detected again after the booster were most primary-vaccination clones, at 95% to 96% CD4 and about 89% CD8. Few clonotypes appeared in both CD4 and CD8 compartments.

This clonotype was counted many times. No antigen is known for it. Germline CDR1 SGHTA, CDR2 FQGNSA. Deletions cut 2 bases from V and 4 bases from J, with 6 bases between. The CDR3 contains 12 residues. UMIs were added to TCR cDNA along with a universal primer site when it was made by 5'RACE template switching. TCRdb reprocessed the 5' RACE reads with MiXCR, giving one entry per CDR3 protein. Among 450,000 to 650,000 distinct CDR3 sequences listed, just over 20% were seen once. This TCR was sampled from a man between 18 and 35 years old who received the YFV17D yellow fever vaccine. Source: PBMCs, taken approximately 20 days after the first yellow fever vaccination. The chain combines TRBV7-2 with TRBJ2-7; D is unclear. CDR3 nucleotides: TGTGCCAGCAGCTTATCCCAATACGAGCAGTACTTC. Its protein is CASSLSQYEQYF.